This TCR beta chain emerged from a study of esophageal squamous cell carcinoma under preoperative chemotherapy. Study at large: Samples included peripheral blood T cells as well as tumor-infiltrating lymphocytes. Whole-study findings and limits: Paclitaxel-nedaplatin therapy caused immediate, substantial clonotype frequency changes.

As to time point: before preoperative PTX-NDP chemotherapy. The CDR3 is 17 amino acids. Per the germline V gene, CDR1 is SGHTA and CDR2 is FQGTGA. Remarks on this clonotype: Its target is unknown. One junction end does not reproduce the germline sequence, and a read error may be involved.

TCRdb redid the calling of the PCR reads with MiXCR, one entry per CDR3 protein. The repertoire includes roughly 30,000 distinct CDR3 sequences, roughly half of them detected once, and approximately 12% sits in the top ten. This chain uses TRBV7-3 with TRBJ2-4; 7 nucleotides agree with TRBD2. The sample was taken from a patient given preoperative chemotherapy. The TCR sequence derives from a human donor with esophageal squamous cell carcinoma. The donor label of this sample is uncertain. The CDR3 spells CASSLRPGGRDQDIQYF. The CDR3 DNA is TGTGCCAGCAGCTTGAGGCCGGGGGGACGGGACCAAGACATCCAGTACTTC.